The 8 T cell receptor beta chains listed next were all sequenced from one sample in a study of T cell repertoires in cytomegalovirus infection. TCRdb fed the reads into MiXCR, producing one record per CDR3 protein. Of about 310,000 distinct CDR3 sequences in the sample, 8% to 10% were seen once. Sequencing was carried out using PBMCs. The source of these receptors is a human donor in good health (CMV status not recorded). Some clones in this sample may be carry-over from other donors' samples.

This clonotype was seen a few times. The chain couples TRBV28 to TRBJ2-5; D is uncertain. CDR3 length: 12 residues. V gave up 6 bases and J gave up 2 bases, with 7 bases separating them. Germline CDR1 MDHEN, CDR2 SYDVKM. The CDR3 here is CASRTSQETQYF. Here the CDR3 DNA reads TGTGCCAGCAGGACCTCACAAGAGACCCAGTACTTC.

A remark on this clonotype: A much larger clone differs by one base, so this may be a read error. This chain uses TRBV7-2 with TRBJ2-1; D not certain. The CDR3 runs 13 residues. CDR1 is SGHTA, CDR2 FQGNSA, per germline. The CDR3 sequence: CASSLTQRNGQFF. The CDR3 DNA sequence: TGTGCCAGCAGCCTCACCCAGAGGAATGGGCAGTTCTTC.

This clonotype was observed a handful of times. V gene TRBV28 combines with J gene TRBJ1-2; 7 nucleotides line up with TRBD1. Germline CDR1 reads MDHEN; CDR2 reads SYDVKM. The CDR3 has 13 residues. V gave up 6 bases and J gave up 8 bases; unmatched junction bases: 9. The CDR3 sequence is CASRSTGAGGYTF. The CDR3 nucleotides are TGTGCCAGCAGATCTACAGGGGCCGGGGGCTACACCTTC.

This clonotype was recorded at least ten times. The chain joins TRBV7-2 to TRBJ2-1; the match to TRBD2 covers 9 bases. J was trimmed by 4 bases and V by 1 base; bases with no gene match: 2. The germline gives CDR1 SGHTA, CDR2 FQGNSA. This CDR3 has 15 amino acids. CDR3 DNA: TGTGCCAGCAGCTTAGGCGGGGGGGGTTACAATGAGCAGTTCTTC. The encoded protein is CASSLGGGGYNEQFF.

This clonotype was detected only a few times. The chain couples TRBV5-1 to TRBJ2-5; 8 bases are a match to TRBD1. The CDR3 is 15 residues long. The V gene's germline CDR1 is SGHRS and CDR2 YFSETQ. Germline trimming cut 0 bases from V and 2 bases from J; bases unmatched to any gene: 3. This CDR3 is CASSLGWTGQETQYF. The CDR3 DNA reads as TGCGCCAGCAGCTTGGGATGGACAGGGCAAGAGACCCAGTACTTC.

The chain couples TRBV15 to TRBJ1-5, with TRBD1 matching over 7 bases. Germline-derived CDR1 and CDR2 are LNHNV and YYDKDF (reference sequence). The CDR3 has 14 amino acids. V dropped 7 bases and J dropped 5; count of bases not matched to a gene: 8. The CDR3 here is CATKGTDYDQPQHF. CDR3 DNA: TGTGCCACCAAGGGGACAGATTATGATCAGCCCCAGCATTTT.

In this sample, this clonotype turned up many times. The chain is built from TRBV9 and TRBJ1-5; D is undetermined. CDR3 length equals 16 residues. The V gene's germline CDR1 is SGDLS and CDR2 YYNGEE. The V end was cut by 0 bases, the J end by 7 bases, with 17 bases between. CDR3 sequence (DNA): TGTGCCAGCAGCGTAGTTATCGTGGGGAGAGGACAGCCCCAGCATTTT. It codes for CASSVVIVGRGQPQHF.

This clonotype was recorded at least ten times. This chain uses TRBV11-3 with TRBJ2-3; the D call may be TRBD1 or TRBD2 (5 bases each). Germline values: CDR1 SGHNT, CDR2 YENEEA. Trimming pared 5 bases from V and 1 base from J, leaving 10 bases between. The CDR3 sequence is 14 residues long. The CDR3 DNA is TGTGCCAGCAGCCCATGGGACGGCACAGATACGCAGTATTTT. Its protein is CASSPWDGTDTQYF.